The entry below gives a single T cell receptor (beta chain) sequence along with its context. The antigen is unknown. Data came from immunoSEQ multiplex PCR; TCRdb stores just in-frame clones and leaves some out. The sample holds about 1,800,000 clones, about 95% seen once. This entry belongs to a study of shared clonotypes between healthy human individuals. General study findings and limits: It was the few donors that limited the genetic and exposure-history diversity represented.

CD45RO-negative, CCR7-positively selected cells formed the naive CD8 fraction, excluding terminally differentiated effector memory CD45RA+ cells. CDR1 and CDR2 (germline): MGHRA, YSYEKL. The CDR3 loop spans 13 amino acids. V gave up 4 bases and J gave up 6 bases; unmatched junction bases: 4. The J gene is TRBJ2-3, the V gene TRBV4-1; 7 nucleotides align to TRBD2. The specimen was naive CD8+ T cells sorted from blood. The TCR originated in a man younger than 35 in good health. The CDR3 protein is CASSLPGGDTQYF. CDR3 DNA sequence: TGCGCCAGCAGCCTGCCCGGGGGGGATACGCAGTATTTT.